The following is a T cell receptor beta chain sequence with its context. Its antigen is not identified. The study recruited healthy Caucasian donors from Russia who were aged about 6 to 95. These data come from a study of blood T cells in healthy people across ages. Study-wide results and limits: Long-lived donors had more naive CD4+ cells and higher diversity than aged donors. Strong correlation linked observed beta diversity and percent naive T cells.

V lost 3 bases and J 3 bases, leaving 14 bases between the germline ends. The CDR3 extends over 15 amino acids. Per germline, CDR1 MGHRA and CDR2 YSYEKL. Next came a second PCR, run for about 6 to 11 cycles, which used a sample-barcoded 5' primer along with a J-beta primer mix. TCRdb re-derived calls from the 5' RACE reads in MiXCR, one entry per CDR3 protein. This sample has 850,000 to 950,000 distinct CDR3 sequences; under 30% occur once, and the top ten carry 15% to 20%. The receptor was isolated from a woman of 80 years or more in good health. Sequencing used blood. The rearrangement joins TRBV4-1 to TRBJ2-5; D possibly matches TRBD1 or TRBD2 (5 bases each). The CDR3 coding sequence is TGCGCCAGCAGCCACATCGACGGGGCAAAAGAGACCCAGTACTTC. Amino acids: CASSHIDGAKETQYF.